The 28 T cell receptor beta chains presented below share a single source sample, sequenced in a study of sequential checkpoint blockade in melanoma. Clones were sequenced by immunoSEQ multiplex PCR, and TCRdb holds only the in-frame ones, with some missing. Of 10,000 or so clones in the sample, approximately 71% were seen once. Treatment indicated: randomized to nivolumab then ipilimumab (arm A) or the reverse (arm B). The specimen was CD8+ T cells sorted from blood (inferred from file names), collected from a patient given nivolumab and ipilimumab in sequence. The receptors shown here come from a human donor with melanoma.

The chain joins TRBV7-2 to TRBJ2-3; 9 positions agree with TRBD2. Germline CDR1 reads SGHTA; CDR2 reads FQGNSA. Trimming cost V 1 base and J 3 bases; bases outside gene matches: 5. This CDR3 has 16 residues. The chain's CDR3 is CASSLVAGGGTDTQYF. The CDR3 nucleotides read TGTGCCAGCAGCTTAGTCGCGGGAGGGGGTACAGATACGCAGTATTTT.

This clone was counted between two and nine times. The J gene is TRBJ2-7, the V gene TRBV7-9; TRBD1 agrees at 9 bases. V shed 6 bases and J 7 bases; nucleotides not matched to a gene: 4. In germline, CDR1 is SEHNR, CDR2 FQNEAQ (reference sequence). The CDR3 is made up of 12 amino acids. The CDR3 is CASRPGTGEQYF. In DNA form, the CDR3 reads TGTGCCAGCAGACCCGGGACAGGGGAGCAGTACTTC.

The V gene is TRBV9, the J gene TRBJ2-5; 11 nucleotides align to TRBD1. The CDR3 has 16 residues. The germline gives CDR1 SGDLS, CDR2 YYNGEE. J was trimmed by 1 base and V by 4 bases; bases with no gene match: 6. The CDR3 spells CASSPWDRGFQETQYF. CDR3 DNA sequence: TGTGCCAGCAGCCCATGGGACAGGGGGTTCCAAGAGACCCAGTACTTC.

Only a few counts were recorded for this clone. This chain links TRBV19 with TRBJ1-5; no clear D gene. The CDR3 has 12 residues. Germline CDR1 and CDR2: LNHDA and SQIVND (reference sequence). Trimming pared 6 bases from V and 9 bases from J, leaving 12 bases between. The chain's CDR3 is CASSFSLSPQHF. DNA for the CDR3: TGTGCCAGTAGCTTCTCGTTATCGCCCCAGCATTTT.

This clone came up once. The chain has TRBV11-2 and TRBJ2-1; D perhaps matches TRBD1 (7 bases). Trimming took off 5 bases at V and 1 base at J, with 18 bases between the two ends. In germline, CDR1 is SGHAT, CDR2 FQNNGV. CDR3 size: 17 residues. The CDR3 nucleotides are TGTGCCAGCAGCCCGGGGGATGGGACAGCTTCCTACAATGAGCAGTTCTTC. Its protein is CASSPGDGTASYNEQFF. The full variable domain, in which reference TRBV11-2 and TRBJ2-1 provide the parts outside the CDR3, is EAGVAQSPRYKIIEKRQSVAFWCNPISGHATLYWYQQILGQGPKLLIQFQNNGVVDDSQLPKDRFSAERLKGVDSTLKIQPAKLEDSAVYLCASSPGDGTASYNEQFFGPGTRLTVL.

V gene TRBV10-1 combines with J gene TRBJ2-3; 10 bases fit TRBD2. Trimming cost V 0 bases and J 4 bases; bases outside gene matches: 7. The CDR3 extends over 17 amino acids. The germline CDR1 and CDR2 sequences are WNHNN and SYGVQD (reference sequence). CDR3 loop: CASSESKLAGEADTQYF. CDR3 bases: TGCGCCAGCAGTGAGTCGAAGCTAGCGGGAGAGGCAGATACGCAGTATTTT.

This clone was seen only a few times. The gene calls are TRBV5-6 and TRBJ2-7; 10 positions match TRBD1. The CDR3 totals 15 residues. Germline loops: CDR1 SGHDT, CDR2 YYEEEE. V trimming: 3 bases; J trimming: 7 bases; junction bases outside the gene matches: 10. The CDR3 protein is CASSSGQGGTREQYF. In DNA, the CDR3 is TGTGCCAGCAGCTCAGGACAGGGGGGAACTAGAGAGCAGTACTTC.

J is TRBJ1-1 and V is TRBV27, with TRBD1 matching over 7 bases. The CDR3 is made up of 14 amino acids. V shed 7 bases, J shed 6 bases, and the junction held 11 bases outside the gene matches. Looked up from germline, CDR1 is MNHEY and CDR2 is SMNVEV (reference sequence). In nucleotides, the CDR3 is TGTGCCAGCAAAACCCAGGGGGGTGCAGCTGAAGCTTTCTTT. Its protein is CASKTQGGAAEAFF.

The V and J genes are TRBV14 and TRBJ2-7; 9 nucleotides match TRBD2. The germline V gene encodes CDR1 SGHDN and CDR2 FVKESK. CDR3 length equals 15 residues. The junction had 9 bases not matched to a gene; V was cut back by 3 bases and J by 6 bases. CDR3 residues: CASSQTTGTSSEQYF. In DNA, the CDR3 is TGTGCCAGCAGCCAGACGACCGGGACTAGCAGCGAGCAGTACTTC.

This rearrangement joins TRBV11-2 to TRBJ1-2; TRBD1 might be the D (5 bases). Germline V CDR1 and CDR2: SGHAT, FQNNGV. The V and J ends lost 2 bases and 4 bases respectively, with 17 bases between them. This CDR3 contains 16 residues. The CDR3 sequence: CASSLSPSDRPYGYTF. In nucleotides, the CDR3 is TGTGCCAGCAGCTTAAGTCCATCCGACAGACCCTATGGCTACACCTTC.

The rearrangement joins TRBV10-3 to TRBJ2-7; no clear D. The CDR3 totals 15 residues. CDR1 is ENHRY and CDR2 is SYGVKD in the germline V gene. Between the trimmed V and J ends, which lost 0 bases and 0 bases, there was a span of 9 bases. The CDR3 here is CAISESQVISYEQYF. CDR3 coding DNA: TGTGCCATCAGTGAGTCCCAGGTGATCTCCTACGAGCAGTACTTC.

The chain has TRBV4-3 and TRBJ2-7, with 8 bases aligning to TRBD1. The CDR3 length is 16 residues. The V and J ends lost 0 bases and 4 bases, in that order; junction bases with no gene match: 8. Germline V lookup: CDR1 LGHNA, CDR2 YSLEER. CDR3 loop: CASSQEVGTGRYEQYF. CDR3 DNA: TGCGCCAGCAGCCAAGAAGTCGGGACAGGTCGTTACGAGCAGTACTTC.

The V and J genes are TRBV2 and TRBJ1-6; D gene ambiguous. V was cut by 3 bases and J by 7 bases, with 16 bases left in between. Germline CDR1 and CDR2: SNHLY and FYNNEI. The CDR3 sequence is 16 residues long. Here the CDR3 reads CASSDYTRSGNSPLHF. The DNA for the CDR3 is TGTGCCAGCAGTGACTACACCCGCTCGGGGAATTCACCCCTCCACTTT.

The chain recombines TRBV6-5 with TRBJ2-7, with 9 bases that match TRBD1. Germline V gene sequence: CDR1 MNHEY, CDR2 SVGAGI. Unmatched junction bases numbered 7, after V lost 5 bases and J lost 2 bases. This CDR3 is built from 15 residues. CDR3 sequence reads: CASSKRQGETYEQYF. The CDR3 region has the DNA TGTGCCAGCAGTAAACGACAGGGGGAGACCTACGAGCAGTACTTC.

This chain connects TRBV27 to TRBJ2-7; TRBD2 is a possible D gene (5 bases). The CDR3 is 17 amino acids. The germline V gene has CDR1 MNHEY and CDR2 SMNVEV (reference sequence). The V end lost 4 bases, the J end lost 0 bases, and 19 bases lay between the germline ends. The CDR3 nucleotides are TGTGCCAGCAGTTCCACGAGCTCGGACTGGAGCTCCTACGAGCAGTACTTC. Protein sequence: CASSSTSSDWSSYEQYF.

J is TRBJ1-2 and V is TRBV4-1; the match to TRBD1 covers 8 bases. The J segment lost 4 bases and the V segment lost 3 bases, leaving 4 bases of the junction unmatched. The germline gives CDR1 MGHRA, CDR2 YSYEKL. The CDR3 loop spans 14 amino acids. CDR3 coding DNA: TGCGCCAGCAGCCACCGGACAGGGCCCTATGGCTACACCTTC. This sequence encodes CASSHRTGPYGYTF.

The CDR3 sequence: CASSLLGGEGTQYF. The CDR3 nucleotides read TGTGCCAGCAGCTTGCTAGGGGGCGAAGGGACCCAGTACTTC. V usage is TRBV5-6 and J usage is TRBJ2-5; TRBD1 matches 7 bases. The CDR3 extends over 14 amino acids. Per germline, CDR1 SGHDT and CDR2 YYEEEE. The junction had 7 bases not matched to a gene; V was cut back by 1 base and J by 7 bases.

The chain employs TRBV4-1 and TRBJ2-2, with 8 bases identical to TRBD1. Germline V gene sequence: CDR1 MGHRA, CDR2 YSYEKL. V dropped 3 bases and J dropped 7; count of bases not matched to a gene: 7. This CDR3 has 15 residues. Written as DNA, the CDR3 is TGCGCCAGCAGCCAGCGAGGACAGGGTTTCGGGGAGCTGTTTTTT. It codes for CASSQRGQGFGELFF.

The CDR3 coding sequence is TGTGCCAGCACCAGGGGTCCACTAGCCAAAAACATTCAGTACTTC. Protein: CASTRGPLAKNIQYF. The rearrangement links TRBV5-6 to TRBJ2-4; TRBD1 might be the D (6 bases). The CDR3 spans 15 residues. V gave up 6 bases and J gave up 0 bases, with 13 bases separating them. Germline V gene sequence: CDR1 SGHDT, CDR2 YYEEEE. The full variable domain, its missing parts supplied by reference TRBV5-6 and TRBJ2-4, is DAGVTQSPTHLIKTRGQQVTLRCSPKSGHDTVSWYQQALGQGPQFIFQYYEEEERQRGNFPDRFSGHQFPNYSSELNVNALLLGDSALYLCASTRGPLAKNIQYFGAGTRLSVL.

J is TRBJ1-1 and V is TRBV19; no clear D gene. The CDR3 extends over 14 amino acids. V was cut by 5 bases and J by 3 bases, with 13 bases left in between. Germline CDR1 LNHDA, CDR2 SQIVND (reference sequence). CDR3 loop: CASSSRLYDTEAFF. The CDR3 DNA sequence: TGTGCCAGTAGTTCCCGTCTCTACGACACTGAAGCTTTCTTT.

The rearrangement uses TRBV14 and TRBJ2-5; the D gene is possibly TRBD1 (6 bases). This CDR3 spans 14 amino acids. V lost 1 base, J lost 5 bases, and 11 bases lay in between. Germline assignment: CDR1 SGHDN and CDR2 FVKESK. CDR3 nucleotide sequence: TGTGCCAGCAGCCAAGCAGGGGTCGTGGAGACCCAGTACTTC. Residues: CASSQAGVVETQYF.

V gene TRBV6-4 combines with J gene TRBJ2-2, with 9 bases fitting TRBD2. CDR3 length: 15 residues. The germline V gene encodes CDR1 MRHNA and CDR2 SNTAGT. J gave up 3 bases and V 4 bases, and 3 bases lay outside the gene matches. The CDR3 region is CASSATSGHTGELFF. In nucleotides, the CDR3 is TGTGCCAGCAGTGCGACTAGCGGTCACACCGGGGAGCTGTTTTTT.

The chain links TRBV4-3 to TRBJ2-3, with D perhaps matching TRBD2 (7 bases). The CDR3 is made up of 17 amino acids. V lost 2 bases, J lost 5 bases, and 20 bases lay in between. Germline CDR1 reads LGHNA; CDR2 reads YSLEER. CDR3 protein: CASSQIWDYSRGDTQYF. DNA for the CDR3: TGCGCCAGCAGCCAAATCTGGGACTACAGCAGGGGAGATACGCAGTATTTT.

The gene calls are TRBV5-1 and TRBJ2-5, with 8 bases identical to TRBD1. The CDR3 has 16 amino acids. The J segment lost 4 bases and the V segment lost 3 bases, leaving 11 bases of the junction unmatched. The V gene's germline CDR1 is SGHRS and CDR2 YFSETQ. Here the CDR3 reads CASSSLGQGSSETQYF. The CDR3 nucleotides read TGCGCCAGCAGCTCTTTAGGACAGGGCAGTTCAGAGACCCAGTACTTC.

This clone was seen a handful of times. The chain carries TRBV7-9 and TRBJ1-1; a possible D gene is TRBD1 (6 bases). The V end lost 5 bases, the J end lost 0 bases, and 10 bases lay between the germline ends. The CDR3 length is 14 residues. CDR1 is SEHNR, CDR2 FQNEAQ, per germline (reference sequence). The CDR3 DNA follows: TGTGCCAGCAGCACCGGACAGTTGAACACTGAAGCTTTCTTT. Residues: CASSTGQLNTEAFF. Full variable domain (rest looked up from reference TRBV7-9 and TRBJ1-1): DTGVSQNPRHKITKRGQNVTFRCDPISEHNRLYWYRQTLGQGPEFLTYFQNEAQLEKSRLLSDRFSAERPKGSFSTLEIQRTEQGDSAMYLCASSTGQLNTEAFFGQGTRLTVV.

The chain carries TRBV7-9 and TRBJ1-1; 9 nucleotides line up with TRBD1. The CDR3 consists of 15 residues. V gave up 3 bases and J gave up 0 bases; unmatched junction bases: 2. Germline loops: CDR1 SEHNR, CDR2 FQNEAQ (reference sequence). CDR3 in DNA: TGTGCCAGCAGCTTCGGGACAGGGCTGAACACTGAAGCTTTCTTT. It translates to CASSFGTGLNTEAFF.

This chain connects TRBV5-1 to TRBJ2-1; TRBD1 aligns across 7 bases. The CDR3 spans 13 residues. Trimming removed 2 bases from V and 9 bases from J; junction bases left unmatched: 5. Per germline, CDR1 SGHRS and CDR2 YFSETQ. The CDR3: CASSFTGEREQFF. The CDR3, as DNA: TGCGCCAGCAGCTTCACAGGGGAACGTGAGCAGTTCTTC.

The chain recombines TRBV27 with TRBJ2-1; TRBD2 aligns across 10 bases. Germline V CDR1 and CDR2: MNHEY, SMNVEV (reference sequence). The V and J ends lost 7 bases and 8 bases, in that order; junction bases with no gene match: 8. The CDR3 covers 14 residues. Here the CDR3 reads CASTSLAGVDEQFF. Here the CDR3 DNA reads TGTGCCAGCACTAGTCTAGCGGGAGTAGATGAGCAGTTCTTC.